What follows are 2 T cell receptor beta chains derived from one specimen sequenced in a study of cytomegalovirus exposure and HLA in healthy donors. TCRdb keeps only in-frame clones here, not all; method: immunoSEQ multiplex PCR. The data contain some 350,000 clones, 87% of them singletons. The sequenced sample consisted of PBMCs. These receptors came from a woman in her twenties or thirties in good health and CMV-seropositive.

With regard to this clone: At the DNA level, this CDR3 is encoded by other sequences in the same sample as well. The gene calls are TRBV27 and TRBJ2-7, with D hard to call. The ends were cut back, 0 bases at V and 1 base at J, with 4 bases in the middle. Germline V lookup: CDR1 MNHEY, CDR2 SMNVEV (reference sequence). The CDR3 has 13 amino acids. The DNA of the CDR3 is TGTGCCAGCAGTTTATCGGTGTCCTACGAGCAGTACTTC. This gives the protein CASSLSVSYEQYF.

This chain uses TRBV6-1 with TRBJ2-7; possible D gene TRBD1, 6 bases. The CDR3 spans 12 residues. CDR1 and CDR2 (germline): MNHNS, SASEGT. Trimming left V 10 bases short and J 3 bases short, with 13 bases between. Here the CDR3 DNA reads TGTGCCACCATTGGACAGCTCTACGAGCAGTACTTC. Translated: CATIGQLYEQYF.